Each of the 14 T cell receptor beta chains below was sequenced from the same sample in a study of blood T cell repertoires in COVID-19. Assay used: immunoSEQ multiplex PCR; TCRdb lists only in-frame clones, some missing. The top ten hold around 38% of the sample, which has roughly 90,000 clones, 85% seen once. Sequencing used peripheral blood. Receptors were obtained from a man older than 75 with acute or convalescent COVID-19.

V is TRBV20-1 and J is TRBJ2-1, with TRBD2 identical over 11 bases. Germline loops: CDR1 DFQATT, CDR2 SNEGSKA (reference sequence). Unmatched junction bases numbered 6, after V lost 3 bases and J lost 2 bases. This CDR3 is built from 16 residues. The CDR3 DNA follows: TGCAGTGCTAGTCTGATAGCGGGAGGGCCCTACAATGAGCAGTTCTTC. It translates to CSASLIAGGPYNEQFF.

This chain joins TRBV19 and TRBJ1-1; a weak D match, TRBD1 (6 bases). V lost 7 bases, J lost 3 bases, and 21 bases lay in between. The CDR3 has 16 amino acids. Germline V CDR1 and CDR2: LNHDA, SQIVND (reference sequence). The CDR3 protein is CASNPQGYTADTEAFF. The CDR3 nucleotides are TGTGCCAGTAACCCACAGGGATACACCGCGGACACTGAAGCTTTCTTT.

The V gene is TRBV15, the J gene TRBJ1-4; 9 positions match TRBD1. V lost 1 base to trimming and J lost 7 bases; unmatched junction nucleotides: 4. CDR3 length: 15 residues. Looked up from germline, CDR1 is LNHNV and CDR2 is YYDKDF (reference sequence). The DNA of the CDR3 is TGTGCCACCAGCAGAGCCGGGACAGGGACTGAAAAACTGTTTTTT. Its protein product is CATSRAGTGTEKLFF. The full variable domain, with the rest looked up from reference TRBV15 and TRBJ1-4, is DAMVIQNPRYQVTQFGKPVTLSCSQTLNHNVMYWYQQKSSQAPKLLFHYYDKDFNNEADTPDNFQSRRPNTSFCFLDIRSPGLGDTAMYLCATSRAGTGTEKLFFGSGTQLSVL.

This clone was counted only a few times. The V call is TRBV3-1 (or the pseudogene TRBV3-2), the J call TRBJ2-4; D may be TRBD1 (6 bases). The V end was cut by 8 bases, the J end by 4 bases, with 15 bases between. Per the germline V gene, CDR1 is LGHDT and CDR2 is YNNKEL (reference sequence). The CDR3 loop spans 14 amino acids. CDR3 coding DNA: TGTGCCAGCGGTCACAGGGTCCTAAAAAACATTCAGTACTTC. Translating it yields CASGHRVLKNIQYF.

This clone was seen once. The chain joins TRBV9 to TRBJ2-1; 9 nucleotides match TRBD2. This CDR3 spans 17 amino acids. V was clipped by 3 bases and J by 5 bases; unmatched bases: 12. Germline V CDR1 and CDR2: SGDLS, YYNGEE. The CDR3 DNA is TGTGCCAGCAGCGCGTCGCTGGGACTAGCAAGAAACAATGAGCAGTTCTTC. It yields the protein CASSASLGLARNNEQFF.

About this clone itself: This may be a read error, as it is one base from a much larger clone. V is TRBV9 and J is TRBJ2-2; weak D call: TRBD1 (6 bases). Trimming cost V 4 bases and J 4 bases, with 8 bases left between them. Germline V gene lookup returns CDR1 SGDLS and CDR2 YYNGEE. This CDR3 is 13 amino acids long. The CDR3 loop is CASSQGGTGELFF. CDR3 nucleotide sequence: TGTGCCAGCAGCCAAGGGGGCACCGGGGAGCTGTTTTTT.

This clone was counted a single time. The V and J genes are TRBV5-4 and TRBJ2-2; TRBD2 aligns across 7 bases. The CDR3 has 15 amino acids. Germline V gene lookup returns CDR1 SGHNT and CDR2 YYREEE (reference sequence). V shed 6 bases and J 1 base; nucleotides not matched to a gene: 6. Here the CDR3 reads CASTSGGRNTGELFF. The CDR3 coding sequence is TGTGCCAGCACCTCGGGGGGAAGGAACACCGGGGAGCTGTTTTTT.

This chain uses TRBV5-1 with TRBJ1-2; TRBD1 might be the D (6 bases). CDR1 and CDR2 from the germline V gene are SGHRS and YFSETQ. The CDR3 length is 15 residues. V lost 0 bases, J lost 5 bases, and 14 bases lay in between. In DNA, the CDR3 is TGCGCCAGCAGCTTGGCTCAGGGGACTAGTTATGGCTACACCTTC. This gives the protein CASSLAQGTSYGYTF.

The chain links TRBV7-9 to TRBJ1-5; 7 bases match TRBD1. The V gene end was trimmed by 5 bases and the J gene end by 5 bases; junction bases not matched to a gene: 12. The CDR3 is made up of 16 amino acids. The V gene's germline CDR1 is SEHNR and CDR2 FQNEAQ (reference sequence). The CDR3 sequence is CASSEEGAGGDQPQHF. The CDR3 bases are TGTGCCAGCAGCGAAGAAGGGGCAGGGGGAGATCAGCCCCAGCATTTT.

This clone has more than one count but fewer than ten. The chain recombines TRBV24-1 with TRBJ1-2, with TRBD1 matching over 10 bases. The CDR3 extends over 14 amino acids. Trimming at V came to 4 bases and at J to 8 bases, leaving 6 bases not matched to a gene. Germline loops: CDR1 KGHDR, CDR2 SFDVKD. The CDR3 region has the DNA TGTGCCACCAGTGACCAGGACAGGGGGTACGGCTACACCTTC. Translation: CATSDQDRGYGYTF.

The chain links TRBV7-2 to TRBJ1-5; perhaps TRBD1 as D (5 bases). There are 17 residues in the CDR3. Germline CDR1 reads SGHTA; CDR2 reads FQGNSA. V lost 5 bases and J 0 bases, leaving 17 bases between the germline ends. The CDR3 loop is CASSPPGTGLSNQPQHF. The CDR3 DNA follows: TGTGCCAGCAGCCCGCCCGGCACAGGTCTTAGCAATCAGCCCCAGCATTTT.

The CDR3 is CASKGTRDYGYTF. The CDR3 DNA is TGTGCCAGCAAAGGGACTCGTGACTATGGCTACACCTTC. The chain uses TRBV6-5 and TRBJ1-2, with a tentative D call TRBD1 (5 bases). The germline gives CDR1 MNHEY, CDR2 SVGAGI. V lost 7 bases and J 3 bases, leaving 12 bases between the germline ends. The CDR3 spans 13 residues.

This clone was detected only a few times. This sequence joins TRBV15 and TRBJ1-2; a possible D gene is TRBD1 (6 bases). CDR3 length: 14 residues. The germline CDR1 and CDR2 sequences are LNHNV and YYDKDF (reference sequence). Trimming removed 1 base from V and 5 bases from J, with 11 bases in between. CDR3: CATSRAGQKYGYTF. The CDR3 region has the DNA TGTGCCACCAGCAGAGCCGGACAGAAATATGGCTACACCTTC.

V usage is TRBV3-1 (or the pseudogene TRBV3-2) and J usage is TRBJ2-5; 11 positions agree with TRBD2. V shed 0 bases and J 4 bases; nucleotides not matched to a gene: 4. CDR1 LGHDT and CDR2 YNNKEL come from the germline V gene (reference sequence). The CDR3 spans 16 residues. DNA of the CDR3: TGTGCCAGCAGCCAAGATCTAGGACTAGCGGGAGAGACCCAGTACTTC. It specifies CASSQDLGLAGETQYF.